The 9 T cell receptor beta chains given below trace back to one sample, sequenced in a study of control samples from healthy donors and cancer patients. Sequencing used immunoSEQ multiplex PCR; TCRdb keeps in-frame clones, though not all of them. The sample includes some 99,000 clones, 90% of them seen just once. Sequencing was carried out using blood. These receptors were collected from a human donor in good health. The donor label of this sample is uncertain.

The rearrangement joins TRBV6-5 to TRBJ1-2; D unresolved. Trimming removed 6 bases at V and 11 bases at J, with 19 bases between. Germline CDR1 is MNHEY and CDR2 is SVGAGI. The CDR3 has 13 residues. As DNA, the CDR3 is TGTGCCAGCAGGCGATCCATGGGTGTTGTGTACACCTTC. It yields the protein CASRRSMGVVYTF.

The chain carries TRBV18 and TRBJ1-5, with 8 positions matching TRBD1. The germline gives CDR1 KGHSH, CDR2 LQKENI. V lost 2 bases to trimming and J lost 4 bases; unmatched junction nucleotides: 1. This CDR3 is 14 amino acids long. The CDR3: CASSPGDRNQPQHF. The CDR3 nucleotides are TGTGCCAGCTCACCAGGGGACAGGAATCAGCCCCAGCATTTT.

This clone was observed a single time. This chain joins TRBV7-9 and TRBJ1-1; TRBD1 is a possible D gene (5 bases). The CDR3 runs 13 residues. Germline CDR1 SEHNR, CDR2 FQNEAQ (reference sequence). V lost 4 bases and J 1 base, leaving 7 bases between the germline ends. The CDR3 spells CASSSQANTEAFF. CDR3 bases: TGTGCCAGCAGCTCACAGGCGAACACTGAAGCTTTCTTT.

This rearrangement joins TRBV9 to TRBJ2-5; 8 nucleotides match TRBD1. This CDR3 is 15 amino acids long. Trimming took 4 bases from V and 5 from J; bases not matched to a gene: 10. Germline CDR1 is SGDLS and CDR2 is YYNGEE. CDR3 amino acids: CASSSRQGTRETQYF. The CDR3 DNA reads TGTGCCAGCAGCTCACGACAGGGGACAAGGGAGACCCAGTACTTC.

The J gene is TRBJ2-7, the V gene TRBV2; TRBD1 matches 10 bases. Germline loops: CDR1 SNHLY, CDR2 FYNNEI. V shed 4 bases, J shed 6 bases, and the junction held 9 bases outside the gene matches. The CDR3 runs 15 residues. Here the CDR3 DNA reads TGTGCCAGCAGTGCCGGGACAGGGGACCCCCTCGAGCAGTACTTC. Encoded protein: CASSAGTGDPLEQYF.

The V and J genes are TRBV9 and TRBJ2-3, with D uncertain. Trimming left V 4 bases short and J 5 bases short, with 11 bases between. The germline CDR1 and CDR2 sequences are SGDLS and YYNGEE. The CDR3 totals 13 residues. The CDR3 loop is CASSPTTEDTQYF. CDR3 coding DNA: TGTGCCAGCAGCCCGACGACGGAAGATACGCAGTATTTT.

The chain joins TRBV6-5 to TRBJ1-6, with 8 bases identical to TRBD1. CDR1 MNHEY and CDR2 SVGAGI come from the germline V gene. V trimming: 6 bases; J trimming: 10 bases; junction bases outside the gene matches: 8. CDR3 length: 14 residues. This chain's CDR3 is CASSLRTGSSPLHF. The CDR3 coding sequence is TGTGCCAGCAGCCTCCGGACAGGGTCCTCACCCCTCCACTTT.

The genes are TRBV6-6 and TRBJ1-4, with D unclear. There are 11 residues in the CDR3. CDR1 and CDR2 from the germline V gene are MNHNY and SVGAGI (reference sequence). Trimming pared 3 bases from V and 7 bases from J, leaving 3 bases between. CDR3 sequence reads: CASSYGEKLFF. CDR3 bases: TGTGCCAGCAGTTATGGTGAAAAACTGTTTTTT.

The chain has TRBV20-1 and TRBJ1-1, with unresolved D. V was pared by 6 bases and J by 4 bases, with 9 bases between. Germline V gene lookup returns CDR1 DFQATT and CDR2 SNEGSKA (reference sequence). The CDR3 is 11 amino acids. DNA for the CDR3: TGCAGTGCATCGGGGTTCACTGAAGCTTTCTTT. Protein: CSASGFTEAFF.